Below, one T cell receptor beta chain is given with its context. The sample comes from a study of OX40 agonist ivuxolimab in advanced cancers. J gave up 7 bases and V 6 bases, and 20 bases lay outside the gene matches. The germline V gene has CDR1 SGHNT and CDR2 YYREEE (reference sequence). This CDR3 is built from 18 residues. Data came from immunoSEQ multiplex PCR; TCRdb stores just in-frame clones and leaves some out. The data show tens of thousands of clones, roughly 93% seen once. The chain combines TRBV5-4 with TRBJ2-1, with 9 bases fitting TRBD2. This material consisted of CD4+ or CD8+ T cells sorted from blood, taken in a trial of the OX40 agonist ivuxolimab. This receptor was identified in an adult with an advanced solid tumor such as melanoma, head and neck, liver or kidney cancer. CDR3 region: CASTPFPPSGRYENEQFF. The DNA of the CDR3 is TGTGCCAGCACCCCCTTCCCCCCCAGCGGGAGGTATGAGAATGAGCAGTTCTTC.